The rows below give T cell receptor beta chains drawn from one sample of a study of cytomegalovirus exposure and HLA in healthy donors. Sequencing used immunoSEQ multiplex PCR; TCRdb keeps in-frame clones, though not all of them. The sample features 130,000 or so clones, with 2% to 2.5% in its top ten. The sequenced sample was PBMCs. The receptors shown here come from a woman aged 18-29 years in good health and CMV-seronegative. Both conserved end residues are part of each CDR3. D genes are given only for firm matches.

v_call: TRBV29-1; d_call: NA; j_call: TRBJ2-3; cdr3_nt: TGCAGCGAGAGAAAGGCCGGGGATACGCAGTATTTT; cdr3_aa: CSERKAGDTQYF
v_call: TRBV29-1; d_call: NA; j_call: TRBJ1-6; cdr3_nt: TGCAGCGTTGCTTCGGCCTATAATTCACCCCTCCACTTT; cdr3_aa: CSVASAYNSPLHF
v_call: TRBV6-1; d_call: NA; j_call: TRBJ2-3; cdr3_nt: TGTGCCAGCAGTGACAGCCTCGCCAGCACAGATACGCAGTATTTC; cdr3_aa: CASSDSLASTDTQYF
v_call: TRBV5-6; d_call: NA; j_call: TRBJ1-3; cdr3_nt: TGTGCCAGCAGCTTAGGGGCGAGTGGAAACACCATATATTTT; cdr3_aa: CASSLGASGNTIYF
v_call: TRBV19; d_call: NA; j_call: TRBJ1-1; cdr3_nt: TGTGCCAGTAGTATAGGGGGCAGAAGTACTGAAGCTTTCTTT; cdr3_aa: CASSIGGRSTEAFF
v_call: TRBV10-3; d_call: NA; j_call: TRBJ2-2; cdr3_nt: TGTGCCATCAGCACGCCAGAAAGTTTTGCCACCGGGGAGCTGTTTTTT; cdr3_aa: CAISTPESFATGELFF
v_call: TRBV21-1; d_call: NA; j_call: TRBJ2-5; cdr3_nt: TGTGCCAGCAGCAACCGAACAGGGGAAGTAGGGGAGAGGGAGACCCAGTACTTC; cdr3_aa: CASSNRTGEVGERETQYF
v_call: TRBV28; d_call: TRBD2; j_call: TRBJ2-7; cdr3_nt: TGTGCCAGCAGAGGACTAGCGGGAGTCTACGAGCAGTACTTC; cdr3_aa: CASRGLAGVYEQYF
v_call: TRBV30; d_call: NA; j_call: TRBJ2-2; cdr3_nt: TGTGCCGGACTTGGGAGGCCGAACACCGGGGAGCTGTTTTTT; cdr3_aa: CAGLGRPNTGELFF
v_call: TRBV29-1; d_call: NA; j_call: TRBJ1-1; cdr3_nt: TGCAGCGTTGTAAGGCTACTAAGCGCTGAAGCTTTCTTT; cdr3_aa: CSVVRLLSAEAFF
v_call: TRBV10-3; d_call: TRBD2; j_call: TRBJ2-2; cdr3_nt: TGTGCCATCAGAGAGGTGGCGGGAGACACCGGGGAGCTGTTTTTT; cdr3_aa: CAIREVAGDTGELFF
v_call: TRBV25-1; d_call: NA; j_call: TRBJ2-1; cdr3_nt: TGTGCCAGCAGTGAAATTAACACGGGCCGAGGGAACAATGAGCAGTTCTTC; cdr3_aa: CASSEINTGRGNNEQFF
v_call: TRBV6-1; d_call: TRBD1; j_call: TRBJ1-1; cdr3_nt: TGTGCCAGCAGCTACACTCCGGGACAGGGGAGTGAAGCTTTCTTT; cdr3_aa: CASSYTPGQGSEAFF
v_call: TRBV30; d_call: TRBD1; j_call: TRBJ1-3; cdr3_nt: TGTGCCTGGGACAGGGTCGCTGCTGGAAACACCATATATTTT; cdr3_aa: CAWDRVAAGNTIYF
v_call: TRBV27; d_call: NA; j_call: TRBJ2-3; cdr3_nt: TGTGCCAGCAGTTTATCAGCCAGCACAGATACGCAGTATTTT; cdr3_aa: CASSLSASTDTQYF
v_call: TRBV2; d_call: NA; j_call: TRBJ1-1; cdr3_nt: TGTGCCAGCAGCCAACGGGGTGGGGGCTCTGAAGCTTTCTTT; cdr3_aa: CASSQRGGGSEAFF
v_call: TRBV6-1; d_call: TRBD1; j_call: TRBJ2-1; cdr3_nt: TGTGCCAGCAGTGAACGCGCAGGGGGCATTGAGCAGTTCTTC; cdr3_aa: CASSERAGGIEQFF
v_call: TRBV2; d_call: TRBD2; j_call: TRBJ2-1; cdr3_nt: TGTGCCAGCAGGAAGAGACTAGCGGGGGCCTACAATGAGCAGTTCTTC; cdr3_aa: CASRKRLAGAYNEQFF
v_call: TRBV4-1; d_call: NA; j_call: TRBJ1-4; cdr3_nt: TGCGCCAGCAGCCGTGGGGTACGCGGGGAAAAACTGTTTTTT; cdr3_aa: CASSRGVRGEKLFF
v_call: TRBV2; d_call: TRBD2; j_call: TRBJ2-1; cdr3_nt: TGTGCCAGCAGGGGGGCTAGCGGGGGGAGTCAGTTCTTC; cdr3_aa: CASRGASGGSQFF
v_call: TRBV7-2; d_call: NA; j_call: TRBJ2-7; cdr3_nt: TGTGCCAGCAGCCTGGGACTCTTCTACGAGCAGTACTTC; cdr3_aa: CASSLGLFYEQYF
v_call: TRBV7-6; d_call: NA; j_call: TRBJ2-1; cdr3_nt: TGTGCCAGCAGCTCGGATGTGATTCGGGATGAGCAGTTCTTC; cdr3_aa: CASSSDVIRDEQFF
v_call: TRBV6-1; d_call: TRBD1; j_call: TRBJ2-1; cdr3_nt: TGTGCCAGCAGTGAAACAGGGGGCGGAAGTGAGCAGTTCTTC; cdr3_aa: CASSETGGGSEQFF
v_call: TRBV7-3; d_call: TRBD1; j_call: TRBJ2-5; cdr3_nt: TGTGCCAGCAGCATAACCGGGACAGGGGGTCAAGAGACCCAGTACTTC; cdr3_aa: CASSITGTGGQETQYF
v_call: TRBV7-8; d_call: TRBD2; j_call: TRBJ2-1; cdr3_nt: TGTGCCAGCAGCCTAGAGGGAGCGGGAGATCTCTACAATGAGCAGTTCTTC; cdr3_aa: CASSLEGAGDLYNEQFF
v_call: TRBV2; d_call: NA; j_call: TRBJ1-1; cdr3_nt: TGTGCCAGCAGTGGTGTCGTGAGGAACACTGAAGCTTTCTTT; cdr3_aa: CASSGVVRNTEAFF
v_call: TRBV28; d_call: NA; j_call: TRBJ1-1; cdr3_nt: TGTGCCAGCAGTTTTCAGGGAAGGACTGAAGCTTTCTTT; cdr3_aa: CASSFQGRTEAFF
v_call: TRBV5-6; d_call: NA; j_call: TRBJ1-2; cdr3_nt: TGTGCCAGCAGCTTGGGGGAGGCCGGCTATGGCTACACCTTC; cdr3_aa: CASSLGEAGYGYTF
v_call: TRBV13; d_call: TRBD2; j_call: TRBJ2-2; cdr3_nt: TGTGCCAGCAGCTTCAATAGCGGGAGTGGAGGAACCGGGGAGCTGTTTTTT; cdr3_aa: CASSFNSGSGGTGELFF
v_call: TRBV5-1; d_call: NA; j_call: TRBJ2-1; cdr3_nt: TGCGCCAGCAGCTTGGTGTCTGGACTACCTTACAATGAGCAGTTCTTC; cdr3_aa: CASSLVSGLPYNEQFF
v_call: TRBV15; d_call: TRBD2; j_call: TRBJ2-1; cdr3_nt: TGTGCCACCAGCAGAGAACTAGCGGGAGGGCAAAATGAGCAGTTCTTC; cdr3_aa: CATSRELAGGQNEQFF
v_call: TRBV7-9; d_call: TRBD2; j_call: TRBJ2-5; cdr3_nt: TGTGCCAGCAGCGGACTAGCGACCCAAGAGACCCAGTACTTC; cdr3_aa: CASSGLATQETQYF
v_call: TRBV7-2; d_call: TRBD2; j_call: TRBJ2-2; cdr3_nt: TGTGCCAGCAGCTTAACACTAGCGTACACCGGGGAGCTGTTTTTT; cdr3_aa: CASSLTLAYTGELFF
v_call: TRBV19; d_call: TRBD1; j_call: TRBJ1-4; cdr3_nt: TGTGCCAGTAGTGACCCGGGACAGGTTTTTGAAAAACTGTTTTTT; cdr3_aa: CASSDPGQVFEKLFF
v_call: TRBV6-5; d_call: NA; j_call: TRBJ2-2; cdr3_nt: TGTGCCAGCAGACCCCCTTCCGGGAACACCGGGGAGCTGTTTTTT; cdr3_aa: CASRPPSGNTGELFF
v_call: TRBV30; d_call: TRBD1; j_call: TRBJ2-2; cdr3_nt: TGTGCCTGGGGGACAGGGGGCTTCGACACCGGGGAGCTGTTTTTT; cdr3_aa: CAWGTGGFDTGELFF
v_call: TRBV28; d_call: NA; j_call: TRBJ2-3; cdr3_nt: TGTGCCAGCAGGTTTCTGAGATCAGATACGCAGTATTTT; cdr3_aa: CASRFLRSDTQYF
v_call: TRBV5-1; d_call: TRBD1; j_call: TRBJ2-1; cdr3_nt: TGCGCCAGCAGCAGGACAGGGTCGGATCTCAATGAGCAGTTCTTC; cdr3_aa: CASSRTGSDLNEQFF
v_call: TRBV9; d_call: TRBD1; j_call: TRBJ1-4; cdr3_nt: TGTGCCAGCAGCGTACGGACAGGGTACGGTGAAAAACTGTTTTTT; cdr3_aa: CASSVRTGYGEKLFF
v_call: TRBV27; d_call: NA; j_call: TRBJ1-2; cdr3_nt: TGTGCCAGCAGTTGGTCCGAAGGGGGGGCTTATGGCTACACCTTC; cdr3_aa: CASSWSEGGAYGYTF
v_call: TRBV5-1; d_call: NA; j_call: TRBJ1-4; cdr3_nt: TGCGCCAGCAGCTTGGGACAACTTAATGAAAAACTGTTTTTT; cdr3_aa: CASSLGQLNEKLFF
v_call: TRBV9; d_call: NA; j_call: TRBJ1-2; cdr3_nt: TGTGCCAGCAGCGTAGACGGCCGGGATGGCTACACCTTC; cdr3_aa: CASSVDGRDGYTF
v_call: TRBV27; d_call: NA; j_call: TRBJ1-1; cdr3_nt: TGTGCCAGCAGTTCGACAGCTAACACTGAAGCTTTCTTT; cdr3_aa: CASSSTANTEAFF
v_call: TRBV5-1; d_call: NA; j_call: TRBJ1-3; cdr3_nt: TGCGCCAGCAGCTTGGTGGCAGGCCTCTCTGGAAACACCATATATTTT; cdr3_aa: CASSLVAGLSGNTIYF
v_call: TRBV27; d_call: NA; j_call: TRBJ1-6; cdr3_nt: TGTGCCAGCAGTTTTAACCCGAGAAACAATTCACCCCTCCACTTT; cdr3_aa: CASSFNPRNNSPLHF
v_call: TRBV27; d_call: TRBD1; j_call: TRBJ2-7; cdr3_nt: TGTGCCAGCAGTCTAGGGACAGGGGGCGTCGAGCAGTACTTC; cdr3_aa: CASSLGTGGVEQYF
v_call: TRBV5-1; d_call: TRBD2; j_call: TRBJ2-3; cdr3_nt: TGCGCCAGCATCCAGAGTAGCGGGAGTGGAGGAGATACGCAGTATTTT; cdr3_aa: CASIQSSGSGGDTQYF
v_call: TRBV27; d_call: TRBD1; j_call: TRBJ2-7; cdr3_nt: TGTGCCAGCTCTAAGGACAGGACCTACGAGCAGTACTTC; cdr3_aa: CASSKDRTYEQYF
v_call: TRBV19; d_call: NA; j_call: TRBJ2-3; cdr3_nt: TGTGCCAGCAGTTCGGCAGGGACAGATACGCAGTATTTT; cdr3_aa: CASSSAGTDTQYF
v_call: TRBV4-3; d_call: NA; j_call: TRBJ1-2; cdr3_nt: TGCGCCAGCAGCCAAGAGGGGGCGGACTATGGCTACACCTTC; cdr3_aa: CASSQEGADYGYTF
v_call: TRBV7-9; d_call: NA; j_call: TRBJ2-5; cdr3_nt: TGTGCCAGCAGCTTCGGGAGCGGCGGACAAGAGACCCAGTACTTC; cdr3_aa: CASSFGSGGQETQYF
v_call: TRBV19; d_call: TRBD1; j_call: TRBJ1-5; cdr3_nt: TGTGCCAGTAACACAGGGGTTCCCAATCAGCCCCAGCATTTT; cdr3_aa: CASNTGVPNQPQHF
v_call: TRBV19; d_call: NA; j_call: TRBJ2-2; cdr3_nt: TGTGCCAGTAGTAGGACTCCCTCCACCGGGGAGCTGTTTTTT; cdr3_aa: CASSRTPSTGELFF
v_call: TRBV28; d_call: TRBD1; j_call: TRBJ2-2; cdr3_nt: TGTGCCAGCAGTAGCGACAGGGGGGGGGAGCTGTTTTTT; cdr3_aa: CASSSDRGGELFF
v_call: TRBV19; d_call: TRBD2; j_call: TRBJ2-7; cdr3_nt: TGTGCCAGTAGTATCGGACTAGACTCCTACGAGCAGTACTTC; cdr3_aa: CASSIGLDSYEQYF
v_call: TRBV7-8; d_call: TRBD2; j_call: TRBJ2-1; cdr3_nt: TGTGCCAGCAGCCCCGGGACTAGCATAAACAATGAGCAGTTCTTC; cdr3_aa: CASSPGTSINNEQFF
v_call: TRBV5-8; d_call: NA; j_call: TRBJ2-2; cdr3_nt: TGTGCCAGCAGCTTGGGCGTGAACACCGGGGAGCTGTTTTTT; cdr3_aa: CASSLGVNTGELFF
v_call: TRBV4-1; d_call: TRBD2; j_call: TRBJ2-1; cdr3_nt: TGCGCCAGCAGCCATGAGGGACTAGCCAATGAGCAGTTCTTC; cdr3_aa: CASSHEGLANEQFF
v_call: TRBV29-1; d_call: TRBD2; j_call: TRBJ2-5; cdr3_nt: TGCAGCGTTGCAGCGGGAGGGCCCGAGACCCAGTACTTC; cdr3_aa: CSVAAGGPETQYF
v_call: TRBV19; d_call: NA; j_call: TRBJ2-1; cdr3_nt: TGTGCCAGTAGCCTAACAGGGTCAAATGAGCAGTTCTTC; cdr3_aa: CASSLTGSNEQFF